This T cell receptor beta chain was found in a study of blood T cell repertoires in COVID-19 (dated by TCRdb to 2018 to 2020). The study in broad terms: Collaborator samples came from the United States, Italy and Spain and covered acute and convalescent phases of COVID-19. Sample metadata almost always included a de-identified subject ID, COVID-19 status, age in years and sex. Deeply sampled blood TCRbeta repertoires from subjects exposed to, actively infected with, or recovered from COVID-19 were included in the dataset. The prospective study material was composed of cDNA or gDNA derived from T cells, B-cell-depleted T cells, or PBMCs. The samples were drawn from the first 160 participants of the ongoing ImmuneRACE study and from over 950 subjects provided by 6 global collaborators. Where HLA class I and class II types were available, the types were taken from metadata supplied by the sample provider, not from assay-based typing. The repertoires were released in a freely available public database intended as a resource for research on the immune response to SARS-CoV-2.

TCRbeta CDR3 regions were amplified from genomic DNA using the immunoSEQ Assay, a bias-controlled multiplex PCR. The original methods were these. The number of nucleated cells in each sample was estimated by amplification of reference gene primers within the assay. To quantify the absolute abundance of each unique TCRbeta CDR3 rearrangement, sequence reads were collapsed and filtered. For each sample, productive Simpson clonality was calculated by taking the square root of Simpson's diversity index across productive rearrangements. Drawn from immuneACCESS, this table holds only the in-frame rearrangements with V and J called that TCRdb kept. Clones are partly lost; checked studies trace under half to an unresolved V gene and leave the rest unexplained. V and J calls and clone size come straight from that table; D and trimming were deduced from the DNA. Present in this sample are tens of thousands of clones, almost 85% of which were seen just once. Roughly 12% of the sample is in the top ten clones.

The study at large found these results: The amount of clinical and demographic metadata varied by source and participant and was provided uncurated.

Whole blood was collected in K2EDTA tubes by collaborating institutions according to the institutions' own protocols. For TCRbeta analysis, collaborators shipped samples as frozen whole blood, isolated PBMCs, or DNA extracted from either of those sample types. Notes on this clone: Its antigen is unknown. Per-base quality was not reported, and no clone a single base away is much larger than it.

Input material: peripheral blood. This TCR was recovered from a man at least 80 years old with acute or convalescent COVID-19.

The nucleotide sequence reads as follows: TGTGCCAGCAGCCAGGACAGGGGAGAAAATTCACCCCTCCACTTT. This codes for CASSQDRGENSPLHF. Recombination linked TRBV4-2 to TRBJ1-6, with 9 central nucleotides matching TRBD1. V loses 3 bases at its end and J loses 7 bases; junction bases beyond the gene matches: 4. There are 15 amino acids in the CDR3, from cysteine to phenylalanine inclusive. Only the CDR3 portion is preserved as DNA: 45 bases, with reading frame beginning at the first base. As encoded in the germline V gene, CDR1 is LGHNA while CDR2 is YNFKEQ.